The next 2 T cell receptor beta chains were all read from a single sample in a study of blood T cells in healthy people across ages. The authors ran a second PCR of about 7 to 11 cycles using a sample-barcoded 5' primer and a J-beta primer mix. TCRdb independently ran MiXCR on the 5' RACE reads; one entry per CDR3 protein. The sample consists of about 290,000 distinct CDR3 sequences, roughly 26% of them appearing once. Specimen: blood. These receptors were taken from an older woman in good health.

This chain uses TRBV29-1 with TRBJ1-2; TRBD1 matches 10 bases. The germline gives CDR1 SQVTM, CDR2 ANQGSEA. The CDR3 spans 15 residues. V shed 6 bases and J 0 bases; nucleotides not matched to a gene: 7. The CDR3 sequence is CSVPGQGLPNYGYTF. CDR3 DNA: TGCAGCGTCCCGGGACAGGGGCTGCCTAACTATGGCTACACCTTC.

The chain couples TRBV14 to TRBJ2-2, with D possibly being TRBD2 (6 bases). This CDR3 is 13 amino acids long. V lost 2 bases and J 5 bases, leaving 6 bases between the germline ends. Germline lookup yields CDR1 SGHDN and CDR2 FVKESK. The CDR3 is CASSQRETGELFF. CDR3 in DNA: TGTGCCAGCAGCCAACGGGAGACCGGGGAGCTGTTTTTT.